Shown below are 27 T cell receptor beta chains from a single sample sequenced in a study of cytomegalovirus exposure and HLA in healthy donors. PCR amplification relied on 60 Vbeta primers (plus 13 Jbeta primers). Here immunoSEQ multiplex PCR was the method, and the copy in TCRdb shows in-frame clones only, minus some. This sample carries around 200,000 clones, 79% of them seen once, and the ten largest clones take over 2%. Sequencing was carried out using PBMCs. The receptors originated from a woman aged 45 to 65 in good health and CMV-seronegative.

V gene TRBV28 combines with J gene TRBJ1-2; 9 bases align to TRBD1. This CDR3 is built from 15 residues. Germline CDR1 and CDR2: MDHEN and SYDVKM. The J segment lost 6 bases and the V segment lost 1 base, leaving 6 bases of the junction unmatched. CDR3: CASSLSAGTGHGYTF. The CDR3 DNA is TGTGCCAGCAGTTTATCGGCTGGGACAGGGCATGGCTACACCTTC.

The CDR3 DNA is TGTGCCAGCAGTTTACACACTAGCGGGAGTTCGTACAATGAGCAGTTCTTC. Translation: CASSLHTSGSSYNEQFF. The rearrangement joins TRBV28 to TRBJ2-1, with 11 bases matching TRBD2. The V segment lost 2 bases and the J segment 4 bases; nucleotides outside the gene matches: 7. The CDR3 is 17 residues long. The germline V gene encodes CDR1 MDHEN and CDR2 SYDVKM.

V is TRBV28 and J is TRBJ1-5; D may be TRBD1 (6 bases). This CDR3 region has 15 residues. Germline V gene sequence: CDR1 MDHEN, CDR2 SYDVKM. Trimming removed 8 bases at V and 0 bases at J, with 14 bases between. CDR3 residues: CASRKMGHSNQPQHF. The CDR3 DNA reads as TGTGCCAGCCGAAAGATGGGACATAGCAATCAGCCCCAGCATTTT.

The chain couples TRBV2 to TRBJ1-5, with TRBD1 matching 7 bases. The CDR3 totals 13 residues. V shed 6 bases and J 8 bases; nucleotides not matched to a gene: 7. CDR1 is SNHLY, CDR2 FYNNEI, per germline. CDR3 residues: CASRGQDTKPQHF. The DNA for the CDR3 is TGTGCCAGCAGAGGACAGGACACGAAGCCCCAGCATTTT.

The CDR3 loop is CASSLDRADTGELFF. CDR3 bases: TGCGCCAGCAGCCTGGACAGGGCGGACACCGGGGAGCTGTTTTTT. This sequence joins TRBV5-1 and TRBJ2-2, with 8 nucleotides matching TRBD1. Trimming at V came to 4 bases and at J to 3 bases, leaving 5 bases not matched to a gene. CDR3 size: 15 residues. CDR1 and CDR2 from the germline V gene are SGHRS and YFSETQ.

The chain carries TRBV7-8 and TRBJ2-5, with TRBD1 matching 8 bases. The end of the DNA fits TRBJ2-7 better, so the J call may be wrong. This CDR3 region has 15 residues. The germline gives CDR1 SGHVS, CDR2 FQNEAQ. The DNA of the CDR3 is TGTGCCAGCAGCTTAGCACAGGGGGGAAGCTACGAGCAGTACTTC. It translates to CASSLAQGGSYEQYF.

This chain joins TRBV29-1 and TRBJ2-5; the D gene is possibly TRBD1 (6 bases). Germline V gives CDR1 SQVTM, CDR2 ANQGSEA. The CDR3 runs to 15 residues. The V and J ends lost 4 bases and 7 bases respectively, with 22 bases between them. The CDR3 DNA is TGCAGCGTTGCTAGCCCGGACAGACCAAGAGGGACCCAGTACTTC. It encodes CSVASPDRPRGTQYF. Together with reference TRBV29-1 and TRBJ2-5, the CDR3 gives the full variable domain: SAVISQKPSRDICQRGTSLTIQCQVDSQVTMMFWYRQQPGQSLTLIATANQGSEATYESGFVIDKFPISRPNLTFSTLTVSNMSPEDSSIYLCSVASPDRPRGTQYFGPGTRLLVL.

The rearrangement links TRBV19 to TRBJ1-1; 8 nucleotides match TRBD1. The V gene end was trimmed by 5 bases and the J gene end by 4 bases; junction bases not matched to a gene: 24. The CDR3 has 20 residues. Germline V gives CDR1 LNHDA, CDR2 SQIVND (reference sequence). The CDR3 coding sequence is TGTGCCAGTAGTGCCGCTCGGCCACTTAGGACAGGGAGAGGAATCACTGAAGCTTTCTTT. Encoded protein: CASSAARPLRTGRGITEAFF.

The chain couples TRBV28 to TRBJ2-7; D is perhaps TRBD2 (5 bases). The V end lost 5 bases, the J end lost 2 bases, and 13 bases lay between the germline ends. Germline assignment: CDR1 MDHEN and CDR2 SYDVKM. The CDR3 extends over 14 amino acids. CDR3 coding DNA: TGTGCCAGCAGTCCGCCCCCGGGGACCTACGAGCAGTACTTC. Translation gives CASSPPPGTYEQYF.

This sequence joins TRBV4-3 and TRBJ1-5; tentative D call: TRBD1 (5 bases). This CDR3 contains 15 residues. V was clipped by 1 base and J by 1 base, with 8 bases between them. The germline gives CDR1 LGHNA, CDR2 YSLEER. The CDR3 nucleotides are TGCGCCAGCAGCCAAGTCCAGGGCAGCAATCAGCCCCAGCATTTT. This codes for CASSQVQGSNQPQHF.

The chain links TRBV7-9 to TRBJ2-2; 10 bases are shared with TRBD1. Germline-derived CDR1 and CDR2 are SEHNR and FQNEAQ (reference sequence). Trimming removed 5 bases from V and 1 base from J; junction bases left unmatched: 13. CDR3 length: 19 residues. DNA for the CDR3: TGTGCCAGCAGCCGGCCCCGGGACAGGGGAAATCGGAACACCGGGGAGCTGTTTTTT. It yields the protein CASSRPRDRGNRNTGELFF.

The chain recombines TRBV4-2 with TRBJ2-1, with 13 bases lining up with TRBD2. Losses at the gene ends were 6 bases for V and 13 bases for J; bases not matched to a gene: 15. CDR1 is LGHNA and CDR2 is YNFKEQ in the germline V gene. This CDR3 comprises 16 residues. CDR3 residues: CASSPQWTSGGVFQFF. As DNA, the CDR3 is TGTGCCAGCAGTCCACAGTGGACTAGCGGGGGCGTGTTTCAGTTCTTC.

In its sample, this clone was seen once. The gene calls are TRBV5-8 and TRBJ1-1, with D unclear. The V and J ends lost 7 bases and 2 bases respectively, with 15 bases between them. Per germline, CDR1 SGHTS and CDR2 YDEGEE. This CDR3 contains 14 residues. CDR3 DNA: TGTGCCAGCCTGGCTCCCACCATTAACACTGAAGCTTTCTTT. As protein: CASLAPTINTEAFF.

V and J are TRBV11-2 and TRBJ2-5, with 8 positions matching TRBD1. V gave up 2 bases and J gave up 2 bases; unmatched junction bases: 10. The germline V gene encodes CDR1 SGHAT and CDR2 FQNNGV. This CDR3 spans 17 amino acids. In DNA form, the CDR3 reads TGTGCCAGCAGCTTACTTTGGGGACAGGCTCTTCAAGAGACCCAGTACTTC. Its translation is CASSLLWGQALQETQYF.

This CDR3 reads CASSRVSGGPVSTDTQYF. The CDR3 DNA sequence: TGTGCCAGCAGTAGGGTCTCGGGGGGGCCCGTGAGCACAGATACGCAGTATTTT. The rearrangement joins TRBV27 to TRBJ2-3, with TRBD2 matching over 8 bases. Trimming cost V 5 bases and J 0 bases; bases outside gene matches: 13. Per the germline V gene, CDR1 is MNHEY and CDR2 is SMNVEV (reference sequence). This CDR3 spans 18 amino acids.

Comments on this clone: This CDR3 is also generated by other DNA sequences in the sample. The chain couples TRBV6-5 to TRBJ1-3; possibly TRBD1 for D (5 bases). The CDR3 runs 16 residues. V dropped 0 bases and J dropped 1 base, with 10 bases sitting between them. Germline V gives CDR1 MNHEY, CDR2 SVGAGI. This CDR3 is CASSYSGGRSGNTIYF. CDR3 nucleotides: TGTGCCAGCAGTTACTCGGGGGGAAGGTCTGGAAACACCATATATTTT.

The gene calls are TRBV6-5 and TRBJ2-7; the D gene is possibly TRBD1 (5 bases). Germline CDR1 MNHEY, CDR2 SVGAGI. There are 13 residues in the CDR3. V shed 5 bases and J shed 1 base, with 9 bases lying between them. CDR3 coding DNA: TGTGCCAGCAGTCGACAGTTTTCCTACGAGCAGTACTTC. Translation: CASSRQFSYEQYF.

The CDR3 loop is CASSVEGQGTDTQYF. CDR3 nucleotide sequence: TGTGCCAGCAGCGTAGAGGGCCAGGGGACAGATACGCAGTATTTT. V and J are TRBV9 and TRBJ2-3; possible D gene TRBD1, 6 bases. This CDR3 comprises 15 residues. From germline, CDR1 is SGDLS and CDR2 YYNGEE. V lost 0 bases and J lost 3, with 11 bases in between.

The gene calls are TRBV11-1 and TRBJ1-1, with D perhaps TRBD1 (5 bases). CDR1 SGHAT and CDR2 FQDESV come from the germline V gene (reference sequence). This CDR3 contains 14 residues. V lost 1 base and J lost 1, with 7 bases in between. The CDR3 loop reads CASSLGRANTEAFF. CDR3 nucleotides: TGTGCCAGCAGCTTAGGCAGGGCGAACACTGAAGCTTTCTTT.

Details on this clone: Other DNA sequences in this specimen translate into the identical CDR3. The chain carries TRBV28 and TRBJ1-6; 9 bases align to TRBD1. Trimming at V came to 7 bases and at J to 5 bases, leaving 6 bases not matched to a gene. The CDR3 covers 15 residues. Germline assignment: CDR1 MDHEN and CDR2 SYDVKM. The CDR3 nucleotides are TGTGCCAGCACCGAGGGACAGGGAAATAATTCACCCCTCCACTTT. It translates to CASTEGQGNNSPLHF.

The gene calls are TRBV9 and TRBJ1-4; possible D gene TRBD1, 6 bases. The CDR3 runs to 15 residues. V lost 3 bases and J lost 8, with 17 bases in between. Per germline, CDR1 SGDLS and CDR2 YYNGEE. This chain's CDR3 is CASSGTGHIGEKLFF. For the CDR3, the DNA is TGTGCCAGCAGCGGTACAGGGCATATTGGCGAAAAACTGTTTTTT. The variable domain in full, completed from reference TRBV9 and TRBJ1-4, reads DSGVTQTPKHLITATGQRVTLRCSPRSGDLSVYWYQQSLDQGLQFLIQYYNGEERAKGNILERFSAQQFPDLHSELNLSSLELGDSALYFCASSGTGHIGEKLFFGSGTQLSVL.

The chain is built from TRBV9 and TRBJ1-2; D not resolved. The V end was cut by 3 bases, the J end by 8 bases, with 14 bases between. The CDR3 consists of 13 residues. Germline V lookup: CDR1 SGDLS, CDR2 YYNGEE. Written as DNA, the CDR3 is TGTGCCAGCAGCGGGAGCGGTGGAAGGGGCTACACCTTC. This gives the protein CASSGSGGRGYTF.

The rearrangement joins TRBV28 to TRBJ2-3; TRBD1 matches at 7 bases. The V gene end was trimmed by 4 bases and the J gene end by 1 base; junction bases not matched to a gene: 8. This CDR3 contains 16 residues. Per the germline V gene, CDR1 is MDHEN and CDR2 is SYDVKM. CDR3 loop: CASSSSRQGRTDTQYF. Written as DNA, the CDR3 is TGTGCCAGCAGTTCTTCCCGACAGGGCCGCACAGATACGCAGTATTTT.

This clone was detected only once. V and J are TRBV5-6 and TRBJ2-1; 10 bases are shared with TRBD1. J gave up 6 bases and V 5 bases, and 5 bases lay outside the gene matches. Germline loops: CDR1 SGHDT, CDR2 YYEEEE. This CDR3 has 14 amino acids. In DNA, the CDR3 is TGTGCCAGCAGTCGGGACAGGGGAGGCAATGAGCAGTTCTTC. This sequence encodes CASSRDRGGNEQFF.

The J gene is TRBJ2-3, the V gene TRBV27; TRBD2 aligns across 10 bases. The CDR3 extends over 14 amino acids. Germline loops: CDR1 MNHEY, CDR2 SMNVEV (reference sequence). The J segment lost 6 bases and the V segment lost 5 bases, leaving 5 bases of the junction unmatched. The CDR3 sequence is CASSLLAGDDTQYF. For the CDR3, the DNA is TGTGCCAGCAGTCTCCTAGCGGGAGACGATACGCAGTATTTT.

The chain carries TRBV28 and TRBJ2-7; 7 bases match TRBD1. This CDR3 is 14 amino acids long. J lost 6 bases, V lost 5 bases, and 10 bases had no gene match. Germline-derived CDR1 and CDR2 are MDHEN and SYDVKM. Here the CDR3 DNA reads TGTGCCAGCAGTCGCCTTGACAGGGATGGCGAGCAGTACTTC. This gives the protein CASSRLDRDGEQYF.

The J gene is TRBJ2-2, the V gene TRBV7-2; D gene unclear. Trimming removed 1 base at V and 8 bases at J, with 8 bases between. The CDR3 spans 13 residues. CDR1 and CDR2 (germline): SGHTA, FQGNSA. The CDR3 DNA sequence: TGTGCCAGCAGCTTAGGACGACAAGGGGAGCTGTTTTTT. Translated, it gives CASSLGRQGELFF.